This TCR beta chain originates from a study of blood T cell repertoires in COVID-19. For the study at large: Sample material is recorded as cDNA or gDNA derived from T cells, B-cell-depleted T cells, or PBMCs.

Authors' data handling: Amplified reference gene primers provided the basis for estimating nucleated cell counts. Clones were sequenced by immunoSEQ multiplex PCR, and TCRdb holds only the in-frame ones, with some missing. The DNA gave D and trimming, while V, J and clone size come from that table. The sample holds about 250,000 clones; around 90% are singletons and the top ten take approximately 2%. Participants were aged about 18 to 100 years from more than 20 US areas. Cohort placement rested on clinical history that participants reported themselves. A remark on this clone: In the same sample, other DNA sequences code for this CDR3.

Trimming removed 3 bases at V and 3 bases at J, with 8 bases between. This CDR3 has 13 residues. This sequence originates from a woman aged 18-30 years who had recovered from COVID-19. The source material was PBMCs or T cells enriched from blood (not recorded which). The chain has TRBV12-3 or TRBV12-4 and TRBJ1-2; D not certain. Here the CDR3 reads CASSLRGDYGYTF. Written as DNA, the CDR3 is TGTGCCAGCAGTTTGCGGGGAGACTATGGCTACACCTTC.